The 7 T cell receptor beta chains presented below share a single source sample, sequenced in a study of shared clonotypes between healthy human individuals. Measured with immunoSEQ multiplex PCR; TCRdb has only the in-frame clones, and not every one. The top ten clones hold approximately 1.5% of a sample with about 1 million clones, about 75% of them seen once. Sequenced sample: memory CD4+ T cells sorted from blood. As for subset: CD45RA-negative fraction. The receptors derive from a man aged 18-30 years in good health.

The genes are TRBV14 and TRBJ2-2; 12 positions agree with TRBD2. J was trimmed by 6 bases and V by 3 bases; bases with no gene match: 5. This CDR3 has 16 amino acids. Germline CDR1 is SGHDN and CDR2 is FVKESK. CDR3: CASSHGLAGSPGELFF. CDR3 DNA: TGTGCCAGCAGCCACGGACTAGCGGGGAGCCCCGGGGAGCTGTTTTTT.

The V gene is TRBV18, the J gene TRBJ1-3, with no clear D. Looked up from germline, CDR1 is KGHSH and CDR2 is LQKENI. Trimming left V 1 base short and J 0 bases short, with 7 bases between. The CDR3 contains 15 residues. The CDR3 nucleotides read TGTGCCAGCTCACCACAGGGTACCTCTGGAAACACCATATATTTT. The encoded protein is CASSPQGTSGNTIYF.

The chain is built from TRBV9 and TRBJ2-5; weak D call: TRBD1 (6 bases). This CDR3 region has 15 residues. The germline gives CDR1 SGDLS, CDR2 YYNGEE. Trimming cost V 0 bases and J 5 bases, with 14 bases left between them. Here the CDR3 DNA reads TGTGCCAGCAGCGTAGCTGAGGGGGTGGGCGAGACCCAGTACTTC. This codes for CASSVAEGVGETQYF. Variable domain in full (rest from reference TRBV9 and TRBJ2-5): DSGVTQTPKHLITATGQRVTLRCSPRSGDLSVYWYQQSLDQGLQFLIQYYNGEERAKGNILERFSAQQFPDLHSELNLSSLELGDSALYFCASSVAEGVGETQYFGPGTRLLVL.

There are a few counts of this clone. The CDR3 coding sequence is TGTGCCGGGGGGACAGCCTCGAACACCGGGGAGCTGTTTTTT. Residues: CAGGTASNTGELFF. J is TRBJ2-2 and V is TRBV19; D possibly corresponds to TRBD1 (7 bases). The V gene lost 11 bases and the J gene lost 0 bases, with 13 bases spanning the gap. The CDR3 covers 14 residues. Per germline, CDR1 LNHDA and CDR2 SQIVND (reference sequence).

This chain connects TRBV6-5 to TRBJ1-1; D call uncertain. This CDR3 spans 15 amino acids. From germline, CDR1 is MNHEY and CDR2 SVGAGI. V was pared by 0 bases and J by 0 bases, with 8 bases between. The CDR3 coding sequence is TGTGCCAGCAGTTACTCGTTTATTCTGAACACTGAAGCTTTCTTT. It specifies CASSYSFILNTEAFF.

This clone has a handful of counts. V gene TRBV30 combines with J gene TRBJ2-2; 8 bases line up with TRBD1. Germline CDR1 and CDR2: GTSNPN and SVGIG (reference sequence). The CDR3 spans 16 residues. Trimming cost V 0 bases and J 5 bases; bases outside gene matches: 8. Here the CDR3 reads CAWSVKTGGRTGELFF. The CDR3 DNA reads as TGTGCCTGGAGTGTGAAAACAGGGGGGAGGACCGGGGAGCTGTTTTTT.

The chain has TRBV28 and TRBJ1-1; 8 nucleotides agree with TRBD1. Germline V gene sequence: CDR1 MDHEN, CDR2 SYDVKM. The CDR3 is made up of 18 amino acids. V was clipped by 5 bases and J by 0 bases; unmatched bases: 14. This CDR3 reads CASSGQGGLIRMNTEAFF. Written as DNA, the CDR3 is TGTGCCAGCAGTGGACAGGGTGGCCTAATAAGGATGAACACTGAAGCTTTCTTT.